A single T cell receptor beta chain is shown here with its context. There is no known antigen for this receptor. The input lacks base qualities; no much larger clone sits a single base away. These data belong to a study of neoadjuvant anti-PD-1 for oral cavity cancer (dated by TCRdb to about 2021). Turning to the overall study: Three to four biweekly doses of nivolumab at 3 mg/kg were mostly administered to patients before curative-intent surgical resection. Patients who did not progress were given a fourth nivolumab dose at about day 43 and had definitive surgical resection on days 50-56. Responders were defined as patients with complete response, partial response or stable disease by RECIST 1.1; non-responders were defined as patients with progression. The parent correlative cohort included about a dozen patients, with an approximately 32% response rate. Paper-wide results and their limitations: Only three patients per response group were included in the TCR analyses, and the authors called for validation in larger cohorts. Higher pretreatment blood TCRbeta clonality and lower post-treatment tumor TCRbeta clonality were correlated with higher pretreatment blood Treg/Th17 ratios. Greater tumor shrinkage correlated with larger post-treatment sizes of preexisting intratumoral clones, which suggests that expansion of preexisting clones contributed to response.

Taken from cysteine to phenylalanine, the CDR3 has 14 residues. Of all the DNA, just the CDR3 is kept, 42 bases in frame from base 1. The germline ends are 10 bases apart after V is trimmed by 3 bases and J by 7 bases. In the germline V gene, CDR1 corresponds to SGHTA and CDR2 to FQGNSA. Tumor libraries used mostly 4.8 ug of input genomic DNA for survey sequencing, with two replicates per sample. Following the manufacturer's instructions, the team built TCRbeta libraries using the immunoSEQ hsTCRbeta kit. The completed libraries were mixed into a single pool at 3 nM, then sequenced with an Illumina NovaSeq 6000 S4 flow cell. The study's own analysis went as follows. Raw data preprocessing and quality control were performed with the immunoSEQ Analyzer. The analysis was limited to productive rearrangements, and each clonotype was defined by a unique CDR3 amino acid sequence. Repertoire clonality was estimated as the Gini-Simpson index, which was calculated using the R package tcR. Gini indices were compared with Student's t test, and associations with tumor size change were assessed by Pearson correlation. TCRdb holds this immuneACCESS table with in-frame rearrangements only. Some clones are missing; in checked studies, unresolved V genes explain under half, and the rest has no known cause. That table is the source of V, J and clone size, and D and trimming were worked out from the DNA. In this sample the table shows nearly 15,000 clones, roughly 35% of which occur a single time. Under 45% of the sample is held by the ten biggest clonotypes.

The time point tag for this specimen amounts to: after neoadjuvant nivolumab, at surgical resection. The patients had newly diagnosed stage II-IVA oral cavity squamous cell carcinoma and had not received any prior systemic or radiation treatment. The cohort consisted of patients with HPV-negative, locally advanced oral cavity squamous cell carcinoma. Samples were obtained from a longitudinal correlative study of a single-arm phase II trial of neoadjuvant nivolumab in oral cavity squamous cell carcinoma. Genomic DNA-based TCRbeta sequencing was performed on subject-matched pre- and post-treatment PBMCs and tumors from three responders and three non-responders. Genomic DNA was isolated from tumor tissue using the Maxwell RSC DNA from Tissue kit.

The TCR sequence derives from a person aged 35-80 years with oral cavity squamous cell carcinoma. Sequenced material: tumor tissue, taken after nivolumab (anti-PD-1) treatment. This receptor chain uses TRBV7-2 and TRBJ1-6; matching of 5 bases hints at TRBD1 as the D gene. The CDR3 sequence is CASSFGGMNSPLHF. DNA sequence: TGTGCCAGCAGCTTTGGGGGGATGAATTCACCCCTCCACTTT.